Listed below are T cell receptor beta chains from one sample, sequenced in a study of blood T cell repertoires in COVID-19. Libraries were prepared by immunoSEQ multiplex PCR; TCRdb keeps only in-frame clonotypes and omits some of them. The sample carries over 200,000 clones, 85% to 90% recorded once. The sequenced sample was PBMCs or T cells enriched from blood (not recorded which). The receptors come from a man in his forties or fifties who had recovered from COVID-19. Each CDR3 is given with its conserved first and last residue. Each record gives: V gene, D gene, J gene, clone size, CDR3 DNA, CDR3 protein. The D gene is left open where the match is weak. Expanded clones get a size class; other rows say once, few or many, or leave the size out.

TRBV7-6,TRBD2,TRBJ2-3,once,TGTGCCAGCAGCTCGGGGACCACTAGCGGGGGAGCAGATACGCAGTATTTT,CASSSGTTSGGADTQYF
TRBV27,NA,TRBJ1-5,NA,TGTGCCAGCAGTGCAGGGTGGAGCAATCAGCCCCAGCATTTT,CASSAGWSNQPQHF
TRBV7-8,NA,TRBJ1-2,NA,TGTGCCAGCAGCCGATTATCTAACTATGGCTACACCTTC,CASSRLSNYGYTF
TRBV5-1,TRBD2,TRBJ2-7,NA,TGCGCCAGCAGCTTGGCCGGTGGACGGGAGGATCTCTACGAGCAGTACTTC,CASSLAGGREDLYEQYF
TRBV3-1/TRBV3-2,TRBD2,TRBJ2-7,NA,TGTGCCAGCAGCCAACTACTAGCGGGGGGTTACGAGCAGTACTTC,CASSQLLAGGYEQYF
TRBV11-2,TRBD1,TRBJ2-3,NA,TGTGCCAGCAGCTTAGTGGGACAGCTAACAGATACGCAGTATTTT,CASSLVGQLTDTQYF
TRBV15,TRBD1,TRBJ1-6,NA,TGTGCCACCAGCAGAGTGGTACAGGGGGCTTCACCCCTCCACTTT,CATSRVVQGASPLHF
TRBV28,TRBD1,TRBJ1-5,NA,TGTGCCAGCAGTTGGGTGGACAGGGATAGTCAGCCCCAGCATTTT,CASSWVDRDSQPQHF
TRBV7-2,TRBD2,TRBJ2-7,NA,TGTGCCAGCAGCTTCGGCGGGAGGAGATACGAGCAGTACTTC,CASSFGGRRYEQYF
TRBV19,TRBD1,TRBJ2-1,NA,TGTGCCAGTAGTATAGGGGACAGGTACAATGAGCAGTTCTTC,CASSIGDRYNEQFF
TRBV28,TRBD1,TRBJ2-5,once,TGTGCCAACTCAGACACCAACAGGGGCCGCCCTGCCCAAGAGACCCAGTACTTC,CANSDTNRGRPAQETQYF
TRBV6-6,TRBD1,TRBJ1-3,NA,TGTGCCAGTGGCTGGGGACAGGACTCTGGAAACACCATATATTTT,CASGWGQDSGNTIYF
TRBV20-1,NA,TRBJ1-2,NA,TGCAGTGCTAGTGCGGGGGGCGGCTATGGCTACACCTTC,CSASAGGGYGYTF
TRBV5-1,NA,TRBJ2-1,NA,TGCGCCAGCAGCTTGGGTCGGCGGGGAAGCTCCTACAATGAGCAGTTCTTC,CASSLGRRGSSYNEQFF
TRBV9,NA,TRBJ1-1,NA,TGTGCCAGCAGCGTCGGGGGCACTGAAGCTTTCTTT,CASSVGGTEAFF
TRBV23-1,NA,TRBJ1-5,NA,TGCGCCAGCAGTCTACGAGGGATGAGCAATCAGCCCCAGCATTTT,CASSLRGMSNQPQHF
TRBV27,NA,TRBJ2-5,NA,TGTGCCAGCAGTTTAGGTCCCGAGGTTCGGGAGACCCAGTACTTC,CASSLGPEVRETQYF
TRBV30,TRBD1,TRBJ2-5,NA,TGTGCCTGGAGGGTGACAGGGCGGTGGTTTCGAGAGACCCAGTACTTC,CAWRVTGRWFRETQYF
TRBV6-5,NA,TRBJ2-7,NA,TGTGCCAGCAGTTTTCTCGGACTTTTCTCCTACGAGCAGTACTTC,CASSFLGLFSYEQYF
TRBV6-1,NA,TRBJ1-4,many,TGTGCCAGCAGTGATATGGGGGAGGTTGGTGAAAAACTGTTTTTT,CASSDMGEVGEKLFF
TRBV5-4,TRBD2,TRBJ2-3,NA,TGTGCCAGCAGCTCCGGGACTAGCGGGACAGATACGCAGTATTTT,CASSSGTSGTDTQYF
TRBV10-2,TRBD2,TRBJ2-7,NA,TGCGCCAGCAGTGGCCCATTAGCGGGAGGGCCCGACGAGCAGTACTTC,CASSGPLAGGPDEQYF
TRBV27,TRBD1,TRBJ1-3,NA,TGTGCCAGCAGTTTATACGGACCCGGGACAGGGGGGACCGGCTCTGGAAACACCATATATTTT,CASSLYGPGTGGTGSGNTIYF
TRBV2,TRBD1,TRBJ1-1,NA,TGTGCCAGCAGTGCGCGGGACAGGGGGAACACTGAAGCTTTCTTT,CASSARDRGNTEAFF
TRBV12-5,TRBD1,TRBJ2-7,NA,TGTGCTAGTGGTTTGCTCACAGGGGGCGCATCCGAGCAGTACTTC,CASGLLTGGASEQYF
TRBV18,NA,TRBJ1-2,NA,TGTGCCAGCTCACCACCGTTTACAGGTGATGGCTACACCTTC,CASSPPFTGDGYTF
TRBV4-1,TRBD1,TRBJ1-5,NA,TGCGCCAGCAGCCAAGAGAACAGGGGGAATCAGCCCCAGCATTTT,CASSQENRGNQPQHF
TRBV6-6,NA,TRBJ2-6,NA,TGTGCCAGCGTAGCCGAAGGGGCTGGGGCCAACGTCCTGACTTTC,CASVAEGAGANVLTF
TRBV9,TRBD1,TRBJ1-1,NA,TGTGCCTCCGCTCCAGGGGGCGCGGACACTGAAGCTTTCTTT,CASAPGGADTEAFF